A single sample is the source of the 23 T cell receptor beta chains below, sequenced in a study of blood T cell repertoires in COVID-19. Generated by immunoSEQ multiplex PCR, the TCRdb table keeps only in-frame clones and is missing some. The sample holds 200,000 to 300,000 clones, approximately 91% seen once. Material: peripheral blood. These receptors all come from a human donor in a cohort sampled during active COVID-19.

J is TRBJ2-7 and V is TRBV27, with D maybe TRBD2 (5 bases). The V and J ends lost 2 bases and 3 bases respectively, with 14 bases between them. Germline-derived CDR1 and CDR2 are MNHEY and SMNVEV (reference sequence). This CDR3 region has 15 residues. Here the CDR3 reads CASSLNSRLYYEQYF. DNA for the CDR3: TGTGCCAGCAGTTTAAATAGTCGACTATACTACGAGCAGTACTTC.

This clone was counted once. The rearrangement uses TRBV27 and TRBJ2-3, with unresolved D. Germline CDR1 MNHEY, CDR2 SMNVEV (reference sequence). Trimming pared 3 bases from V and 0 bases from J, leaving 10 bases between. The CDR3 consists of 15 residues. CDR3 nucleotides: TGTGCCAGCAGTTTCATGGTTACTAGCACAGATACGCAGTATTTT. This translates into CASSFMVTSTDTQYF.

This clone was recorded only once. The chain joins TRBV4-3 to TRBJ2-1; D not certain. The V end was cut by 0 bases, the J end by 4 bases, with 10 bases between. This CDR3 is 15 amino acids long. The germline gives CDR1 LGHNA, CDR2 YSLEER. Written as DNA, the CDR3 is TGCGCCAGCAGCCAAGATGGCAGGCGATACAATGAGCAGTTCTTC. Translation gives CASSQDGRRYNEQFF.

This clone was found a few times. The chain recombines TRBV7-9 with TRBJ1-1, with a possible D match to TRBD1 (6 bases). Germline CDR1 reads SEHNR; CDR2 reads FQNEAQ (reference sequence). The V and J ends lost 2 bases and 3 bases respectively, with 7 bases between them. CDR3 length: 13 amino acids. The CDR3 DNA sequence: TGTGCCAGCAGCTTAAAGGGGGACACTGAAGCTTTCTTT. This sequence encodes CASSLKGDTEAFF.

The CDR3 loop is CASTGRRAATDTQYF. CDR3 bases: TGTGCCAGTACGGGGAGGAGGGCCGCGACAGATACGCAGTATTTT. The chain couples TRBV19 to TRBJ2-3; perhaps TRBD2 as D (6 bases). Germline V gives CDR1 LNHDA, CDR2 SQIVND (reference sequence). V was clipped by 7 bases and J by 3 bases, with 17 bases between them. The CDR3 sequence is 15 residues long.

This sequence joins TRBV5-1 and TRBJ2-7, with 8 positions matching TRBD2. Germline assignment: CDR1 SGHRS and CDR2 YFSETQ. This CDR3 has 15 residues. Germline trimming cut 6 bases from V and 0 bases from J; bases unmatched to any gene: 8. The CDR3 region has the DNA TGCGCCAGCACCCCCTCAGCGGGGGACTCCTACGAGCAGTACTTC. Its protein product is CASTPSAGDSYEQYF.

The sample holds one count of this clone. This CDR3 is CASSPRTGGALSGANVLTF. CDR3 in DNA: TGCGCCAGCAGCCCGCGGACAGGGGGCGCGCTCTCTGGGGCCAACGTCCTGACTTTC. The rearrangement joins TRBV5-1 to TRBJ2-6, with 11 bases that match TRBD1. The CDR3 spans 19 residues. Germline CDR1 is SGHRS and CDR2 is YFSETQ. Unmatched junction bases numbered 9, after V lost 4 bases and J lost 0 bases.

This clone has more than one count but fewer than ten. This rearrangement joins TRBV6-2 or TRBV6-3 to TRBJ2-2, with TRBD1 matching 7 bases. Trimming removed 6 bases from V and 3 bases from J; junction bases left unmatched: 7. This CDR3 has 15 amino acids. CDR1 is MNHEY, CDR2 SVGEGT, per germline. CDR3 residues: CASSRDRDDTGELFF. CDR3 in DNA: TGTGCCAGCAGCAGAGACAGGGACGACACCGGGGAGCTGTTTTTT.

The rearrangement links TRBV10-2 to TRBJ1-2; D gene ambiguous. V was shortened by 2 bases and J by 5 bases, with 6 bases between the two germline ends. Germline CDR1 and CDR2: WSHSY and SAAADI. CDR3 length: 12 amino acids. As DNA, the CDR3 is TGCGCCAGCAGTGAGCCGGGGTATGGCTACACCTTC. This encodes CASSEPGYGYTF.

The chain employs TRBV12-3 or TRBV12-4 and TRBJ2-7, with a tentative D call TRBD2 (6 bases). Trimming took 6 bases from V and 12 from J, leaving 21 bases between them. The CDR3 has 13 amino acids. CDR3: CASSRAAGRGRYF. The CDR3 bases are TGTGCCAGCAGCCGTGCGGCGGGACGTGGTCGGTACTTC.

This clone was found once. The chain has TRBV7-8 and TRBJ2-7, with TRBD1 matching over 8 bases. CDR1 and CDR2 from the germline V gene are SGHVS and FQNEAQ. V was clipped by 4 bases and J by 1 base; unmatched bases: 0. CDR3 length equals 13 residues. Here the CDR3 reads CASSYRGSYEQYF. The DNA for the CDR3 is TGTGCCAGCAGCTACAGGGGGTCCTACGAGCAGTACTTC.

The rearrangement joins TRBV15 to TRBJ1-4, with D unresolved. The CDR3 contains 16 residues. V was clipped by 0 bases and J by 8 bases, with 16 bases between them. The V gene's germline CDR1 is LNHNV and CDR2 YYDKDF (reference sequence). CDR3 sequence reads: CATSRDLRTRPEKLFF. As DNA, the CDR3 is TGTGCCACCAGCAGAGATCTGAGGACTAGACCCGAAAAACTGTTTTTT.

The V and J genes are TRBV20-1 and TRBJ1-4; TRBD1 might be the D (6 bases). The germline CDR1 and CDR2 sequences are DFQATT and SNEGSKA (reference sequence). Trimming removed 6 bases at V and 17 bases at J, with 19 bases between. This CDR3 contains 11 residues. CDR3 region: CSAATGTIGFF. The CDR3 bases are TGCAGTGCCGCTACAGGGACAATCGGATTTTTT.

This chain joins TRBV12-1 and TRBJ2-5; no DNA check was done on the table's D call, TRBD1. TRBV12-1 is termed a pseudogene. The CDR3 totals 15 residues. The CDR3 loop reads CASSRWDRGGETQYF. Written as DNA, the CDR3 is TGTGCCAGCAGCCGTTGGGACAGGGGAGGAGAGACCCAGTACTTC.

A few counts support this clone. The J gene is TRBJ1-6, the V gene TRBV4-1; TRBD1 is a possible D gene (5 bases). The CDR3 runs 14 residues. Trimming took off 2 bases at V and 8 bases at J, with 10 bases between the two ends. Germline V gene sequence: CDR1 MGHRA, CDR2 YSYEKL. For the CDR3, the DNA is TGCGCCAGCAGCCAAATCCTACAGGATTCACCCCTCCACTTT. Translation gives CASSQILQDSPLHF.

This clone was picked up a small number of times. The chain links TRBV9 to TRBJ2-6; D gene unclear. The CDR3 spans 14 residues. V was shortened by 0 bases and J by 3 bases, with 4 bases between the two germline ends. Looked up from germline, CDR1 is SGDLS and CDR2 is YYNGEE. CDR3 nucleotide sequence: TGTGCCAGCAGCGTAGTGCGTGGGGCCAACGTCCTGACTTTC. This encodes CASSVVRGANVLTF.

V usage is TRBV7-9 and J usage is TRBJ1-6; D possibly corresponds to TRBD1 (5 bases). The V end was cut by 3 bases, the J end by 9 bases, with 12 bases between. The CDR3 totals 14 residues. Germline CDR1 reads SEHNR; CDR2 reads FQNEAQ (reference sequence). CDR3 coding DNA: TGTGCCAGCAGCTTCCGGCAGGGTGGTTCACCCCTCCACTTT. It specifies CASSFRQGGSPLHF.

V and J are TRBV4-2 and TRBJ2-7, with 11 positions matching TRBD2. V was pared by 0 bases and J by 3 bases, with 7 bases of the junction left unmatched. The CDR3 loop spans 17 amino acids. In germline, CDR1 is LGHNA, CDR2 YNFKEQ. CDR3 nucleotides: TGTGCCAGCAGCCAAGAGGAGGAGGGACTAGCGGACTACGAGCAGTACTTC. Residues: CASSQEEEGLADYEQYF.

The CDR3 is CASSLIGGSVNEQYF. CDR3 in DNA: TGTGCCAGCAGCCTCATAGGCGGGAGCGTCAACGAGCAGTACTTC. J is TRBJ2-7 and V is TRBV5-5; 7 nucleotides match TRBD2. The CDR3 covers 15 residues. Unmatched junction bases numbered 12, after V lost 4 bases and J lost 5 bases. CDR1 SGHKS and CDR2 YYEKEE come from the germline V gene (reference sequence). Full variable domain (missing parts from reference TRBV5-5 and TRBJ2-7): DAGVTQSPTHLIKTRGQQVTLRCSPISGHKSVSWYQQVLGQGPQFIFQYYEKEERGRGNFPDRFSARQFPNYSSELNVNALLLGDSALYLCASSLIGGSVNEQYFGPGTRLTVT.

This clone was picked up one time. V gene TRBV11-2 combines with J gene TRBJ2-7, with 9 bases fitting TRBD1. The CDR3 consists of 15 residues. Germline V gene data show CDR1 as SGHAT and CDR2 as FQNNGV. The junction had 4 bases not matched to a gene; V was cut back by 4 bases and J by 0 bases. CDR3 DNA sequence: TGTGCCAGCAGCTACTGGACAGGGGTCTCCTACGAGCAGTACTTC. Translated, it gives CASSYWTGVSYEQYF.

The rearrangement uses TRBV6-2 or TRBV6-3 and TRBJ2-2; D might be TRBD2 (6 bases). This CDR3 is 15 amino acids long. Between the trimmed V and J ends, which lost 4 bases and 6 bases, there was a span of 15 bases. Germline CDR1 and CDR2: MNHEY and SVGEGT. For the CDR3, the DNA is TGTGCCAGCAGTTCCCAACTAGCTTCGGCCGGGGAGCTGTTTTTT. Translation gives CASSSQLASAGELFF.

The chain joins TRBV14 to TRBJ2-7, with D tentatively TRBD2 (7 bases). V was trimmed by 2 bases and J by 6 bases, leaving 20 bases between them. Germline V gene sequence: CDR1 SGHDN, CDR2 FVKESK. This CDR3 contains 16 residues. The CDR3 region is CASSQQGGGAWREQYF. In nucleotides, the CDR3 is TGTGCCAGCAGCCAACAGGGAGGGGGGGCGTGGCGCGAGCAGTACTTC.

The CDR3: CASSSRGIFYEQYF. Here the CDR3 DNA reads TGTGCCAGCAGCTCCCGGGGGATCTTCTACGAGCAGTACTTC. The gene calls are TRBV7-9 and TRBJ2-7; D may be TRBD2 (6 bases). Between the trimmed V and J ends, which lost 4 bases and 3 bases, there was a span of 13 bases. CDR1 is SEHNR, CDR2 FQNEAQ, per germline (reference sequence). The length of the CDR3 is 14 residues. Full variable domain (outside the CDR3, taken from reference TRBV7-9 and TRBJ2-7): DTGVSQNPRHKITKRGQNVTFRCDPISEHNRLYWYRQTLGQGPEFLTYFQNEAQLEKSRLLSDRFSAERPKGSFSTLEIQRTEQGDSAMYLCASSSRGIFYEQYFGPGTRLTVT.